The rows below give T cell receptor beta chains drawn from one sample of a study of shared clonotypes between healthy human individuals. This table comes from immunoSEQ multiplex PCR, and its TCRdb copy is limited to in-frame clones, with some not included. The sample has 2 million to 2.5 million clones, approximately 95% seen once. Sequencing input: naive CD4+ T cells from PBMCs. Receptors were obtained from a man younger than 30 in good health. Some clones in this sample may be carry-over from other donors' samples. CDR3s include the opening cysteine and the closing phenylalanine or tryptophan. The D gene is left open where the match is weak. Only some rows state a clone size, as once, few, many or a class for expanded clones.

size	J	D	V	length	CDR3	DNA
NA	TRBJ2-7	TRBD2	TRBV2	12	CASSGLALEQYF	TGTGCCAGCAGCGGACTAGCGCTCGAGCAGTACTTC
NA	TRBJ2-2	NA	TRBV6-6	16	CASSYLRPEKTGELFF	TGTGCCAGCAGTTACTTGCGCCCCGAGAAGACCGGGGAGCTGTTTTTT
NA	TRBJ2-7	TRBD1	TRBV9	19	CASSGSTGGISSSLYEQYF	TGTGCCAGCAGCGGGTCGACAGGGGGGATCTCAAGCTCTCTCTACGAGCAGTACTTC
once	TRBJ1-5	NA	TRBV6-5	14	CASSSRREGQPQHF	TGTGCCAGCAGTTCTCGCAGGGAGGGTCAGCCCCAGCATTTT
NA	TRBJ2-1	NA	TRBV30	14	CAWTPFSSYNEQFF	TGTGCCTGGACTCCTTTTAGCTCCTACAATGAGCAGTTCTTC
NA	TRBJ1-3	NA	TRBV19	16	CASSMSQAGLGNTIYF	TGTGCCAGTAGTATGTCACAGGCTGGTCTTGGAAACACCATATATTTT
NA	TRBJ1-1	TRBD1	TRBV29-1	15	CSAAVDRGVFHEAFF	TGCAGCGCCGCGGTGGACAGGGGGGTTTTTCATGAAGCTTTCTTT
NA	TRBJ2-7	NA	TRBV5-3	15	CARSPGWPPSGEQYF	TGTGCCAGAAGCCCCGGCTGGCCACCCTCCGGCGAGCAGTACTTC
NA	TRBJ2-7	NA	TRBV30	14	CACDASGTTYEQYF	TGTGCCTGCGATGCAAGCGGGACAACCTACGAGCAGTACTTC
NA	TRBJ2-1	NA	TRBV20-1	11	CSARGGREQFF	TGCAGTGCTAGAGGTGGGAGAGAGCAGTTCTTC
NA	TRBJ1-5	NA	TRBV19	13	CASSMGGAQPQHF	TGTGCCAGTAGTATGGGGGGGGCTCAGCCCCAGCATTTT
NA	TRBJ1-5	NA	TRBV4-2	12	CASSQDRQPQHF	TGTGCCAGCAGCCAAGATCGGCAGCCCCAGCATTTT
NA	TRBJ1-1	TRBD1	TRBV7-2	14	CASSLGQGATEAFF	TGTGCCAGCAGCTTAGGTCAGGGGGCCACTGAAGCTTTCTTT
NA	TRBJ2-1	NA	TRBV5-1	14	CASSLGAPHNEQFF	TGCGCCAGCAGCTTAGGGGCCCCCCACAATGAGCAGTTCTTC
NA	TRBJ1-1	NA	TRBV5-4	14	CASSRTAGNTEAFF	TGTGCCAGCAGCAGGACAGCAGGCAACACTGAAGCTTTCTTT
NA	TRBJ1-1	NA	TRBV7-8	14	CASSSYSGETEAFF	TGTGCCAGCAGCTCCTATTCAGGGGAGACTGAAGCTTTCTTT
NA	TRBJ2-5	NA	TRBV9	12	CASSRGVETQYF	TGTGCCAGCAGCCGCGGCGTGGAGACCCAGTACTTC
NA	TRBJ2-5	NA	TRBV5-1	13	CASSFIPQETQYF	TGCGCCAGCAGCTTTATCCCCCAAGAGACCCAGTACTTC
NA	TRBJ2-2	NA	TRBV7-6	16	CASSLEIALNTGELFF	TGTGCCAGCAGCTTAGAGATAGCGCTGAACACCGGGGAGCTGTTTTTT
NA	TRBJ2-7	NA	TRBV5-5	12	CASSLAVREQYF	TGTGCCAGCAGCTTGGCTGTTCGCGAGCAGTACTTC
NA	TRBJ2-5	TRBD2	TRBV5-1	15	CASSSLAGSGETQYF	TGCGCCAGCAGCTCGTTAGCGGGAAGCGGAGAGACCCAGTACTTC
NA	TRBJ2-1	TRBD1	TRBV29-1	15	CSVEVRGQGYNEQFF	TGCAGCGTTGAAGTACGGGGACAGGGGTACAATGAGCAGTTCTTC
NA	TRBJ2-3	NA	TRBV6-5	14	CASSRYGRGDTQYF	TGTGCCAGCAGTCGCTACGGACGCGGGGATACGCAGTATTTT
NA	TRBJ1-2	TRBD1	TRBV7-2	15	CASSQDGTGGYGYTF	TGTGCCAGCAGCCAGGATGGGACAGGGGGCTATGGCTACACCTTC
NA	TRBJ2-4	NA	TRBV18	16	CASSPPEGLAKNIQYF	TGTGCCAGCTCACCACCGGAGGGGCTAGCCAAAAACATTCAGTACTTC
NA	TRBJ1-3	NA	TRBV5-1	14	CASSPEGSGNTIYF	TGCGCCAGCAGCCCCGAGGGCTCTGGAAACACCATATATTTT
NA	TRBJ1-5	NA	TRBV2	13	CASSDLGGSPQHF	TGTGCCAGCAGTGATCTCGGGGGCTCGCCCCAGCATTTT